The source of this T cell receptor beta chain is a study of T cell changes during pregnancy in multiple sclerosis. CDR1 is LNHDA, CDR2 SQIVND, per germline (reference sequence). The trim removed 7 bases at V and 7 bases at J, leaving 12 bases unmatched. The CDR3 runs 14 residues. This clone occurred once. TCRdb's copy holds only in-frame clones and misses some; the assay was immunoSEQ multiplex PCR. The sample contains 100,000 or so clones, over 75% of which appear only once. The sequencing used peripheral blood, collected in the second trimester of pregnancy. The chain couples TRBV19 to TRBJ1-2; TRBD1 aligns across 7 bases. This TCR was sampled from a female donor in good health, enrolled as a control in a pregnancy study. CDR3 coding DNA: TGTGCCAGTATAATGTCGACAGGGCGACGTGGCTACACCTTC. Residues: CASIMSTGRRGYTF.